Listed here are 27 T cell receptor beta chains from one sample, sequenced in a study of neurological immune-mediated disorders. A single record per CDR3 protein comes from TCRdb applying MiXCR to the 5' RACE reads. This sample carries approximately 89,000 distinct CDR3 sequences, approximately 13% of them seen once, and the ten largest clones take approximately 5%. The sample's time point: longitudinal time-point 2. Sequences were obtained from PBMCs. These receptors were obtained from a female donor with HTLV-1-associated myelopathy (HAM/TSP).

This clonotype was detected ten times or more. The chain has TRBV7-8 and TRBJ1-1, with D maybe TRBD1 (5 bases). There are 11 residues in the CDR3. Per germline, CDR1 SGHVS and CDR2 FQNEAQ. The germline V and J ends were trimmed by 4 bases and 12 bases, with 12 bases remaining between them. CDR3 bases: TGTGCCAGCAGCTCCCGGGACCAATCTTTCTTT. This sequence encodes CASSSRDQSFF.

This clonotype was counted at least ten times. The CDR3 here is CASRGQGSTDTQYF. DNA for the CDR3: TGCGCCAGCAGGGGACAGGGAAGCACAGATACGCAGTATTTT. V is TRBV5-1 and J is TRBJ2-3, with 9 bases aligning to TRBD1. The CDR3 totals 14 residues. CDR1 and CDR2 (germline): SGHRS, YFSETQ. V trimming: 5 bases; J trimming: 0 bases; junction bases outside the gene matches: 1.

The gene calls are TRBV27 and TRBJ1-1; no clear D. V gave up 6 bases and J gave up 1 base, with 9 bases separating them. Germline CDR1 and CDR2: MNHEY and SMNVEV (reference sequence). The CDR3 runs 13 residues. In DNA, the CDR3 is TGTGCCAGCAGGCCTCGGTGGAACACTGAAGCTTTCTTT. This sequence encodes CASRPRWNTEAFF.

This chain joins TRBV7-2 and TRBJ2-1; TRBD2 matches at 7 bases. The germline V gene has CDR1 SGHTA and CDR2 FQGNSA. V lost 7 bases, J lost 4 bases, and 13 bases stayed unmatched. The CDR3 length is 16 residues. CDR3 sequence (DNA): TGTGCCAGCATCCTTGACTGGGGGGGGACTTACAATGAGCAGTTCTTC. Protein: CASILDWGGTYNEQFF.

The sample holds a few counts of this clonotype. This sequence joins TRBV5-1 and TRBJ2-7; D is unclear. This CDR3 has 14 amino acids. V lost 0 bases to trimming and J lost 1 base, with 8 bases between them. Germline V gene data show CDR1 as SGHRS and CDR2 as YFSETQ. The CDR3 sequence is CASSLVQESYEQYF. CDR3 DNA: TGCGCCAGCAGCTTGGTCCAGGAGTCCTACGAGCAGTACTTC.

This clonotype was recorded at least ten times. The chain carries TRBV11-2 and TRBJ1-6; a weak D match, TRBD1 (6 bases). Germline CDR1 is SGHAT and CDR2 is FQNNGV. This CDR3 is 14 amino acids long. V lost 0 bases and J lost 10, with 10 bases in between. The CDR3 is CASSLDAGVSPLHF. The CDR3 DNA sequence: TGTGCCAGCAGCTTAGACGCAGGGGTCTCACCCCTCCACTTT.

About this clonotype itself: A much bigger clone sits one base away, suggesting this may be a read error. V gene TRBV7-9 combines with J gene TRBJ2-5; no definite D call. From germline, CDR1 is SEHNR and CDR2 FQNEAQ (reference sequence). Trimming shortened V by 0 bases and J by 5 bases, and 13 bases separated the two germline ends. This CDR3 is 15 amino acids long. CDR3 sequence reads: CASSLALTSSETQYF. CDR3 DNA: TGTGCCAGCAGCTTAGCGCTCACTTCTTCTGAGACCCAGTACTTC.

The table lists this clonotype with a count of one. One base away lies a much larger clone, so this may be a sequencing read error. The chain combines TRBV6-6 with TRBJ2-3; TRBD1 or TRBD2 may be the D gene (5 bases each). Trimming cost V 6 bases and J 4 bases, with 17 bases left between them. The CDR3 totals 15 residues. From germline, CDR1 is MNHNY and CDR2 SVGAGI (reference sequence). This CDR3 reads CASSLEGTIADTQYF. In nucleotides, the CDR3 is TGTGCCAGCAGCCTTGAGGGGACCATAGCAGATACGCAGTATTTT.

For this clonotype: A read error may account for a junction end that differs from germline. V is TRBV7-2 and J is TRBJ2-2; TRBD2 might be the D (6 bases). The CDR3 has 14 amino acids. Germline-derived CDR1 and CDR2 are SGHTA and FQGNSA. CDR3 sequence (DNA): TGTGCCAGCAAGAAGACTAGTAACACCAGGGAGCCGTTTTTT. As protein: CASKKTSNTREPFF.

The sample holds many counts of this clonotype. This chain connects TRBV4-1 to TRBJ1-2; unclear D gene. The germline gives CDR1 MGHRA, CDR2 YSYEKL. The CDR3 length is 15 residues. Trimming shortened V by 0 bases and J by 4 bases, and 12 bases separated the two germline ends. The CDR3 spells CASSQDEAGAYGYTF. Here the CDR3 DNA reads TGCGCCAGCAGCCAAGATGAGGCAGGAGCCTATGGCTACACCTTC.

This clonotype was observed many times. One end of the junction is discordant with germline, which a read error may explain. The genes are TRBV15 and TRBJ2-7; 7 bases are a match to TRBD1. CDR3 length: 16 residues. The germline V gene has CDR1 LNHNV and CDR2 YYDKDF (reference sequence). CDR3 coding DNA: TGTGCTACCAGCAGAGAAGGGTCAGGGGGTAAATACGAGCAGTACTTC. Its translation: CATSREGSGGKYEQYF.

This clonotype was seen more than once but under ten times. This chain uses TRBV18 with TRBJ2-4, with D possibly TRBD1 on 6 matching bases. V lost 6 bases to trimming and J lost 9 bases, with 18 bases between them. Germline CDR1 and CDR2: KGHSH and LQKENI. CDR3 size: 14 residues. The CDR3 DNA is TGTGCCAGCTCTGGAGACAGGCTCCTGGGCATTCAGTACTTC. It encodes CASSGDRLLGIQYF.

The sample holds many counts of this clonotype. V gene TRBV6-1 combines with J gene TRBJ1-2, with D uncertain. The germline V gene encodes CDR1 MNHNS and CDR2 SASEGT. V was cut by 4 bases and J by 5 bases, with 17 bases left in between. The CDR3 consists of 15 residues. The CDR3 coding sequence is TGTGCCAGCAGTGGAACTCCCCGCAGGCAGTATGGCTACACCTTC. As protein: CASSGTPRRQYGYTF.

This clonotype appeared many times. The CDR3 region has the DNA TGTGCCAGCAGGATCCGTCGACTAGCGGGGGGGTCGGGGACCCAGTACTTC. Its protein product is CASRIRRLAGGSGTQYF. This sequence joins TRBV28 and TRBJ2-5; 14 bases match TRBD2. The ends lost 6 bases at V and 7 bases at J; junction bases unmatched: 13. Germline V gene lookup returns CDR1 MDHEN and CDR2 SYDVKM. The CDR3 length is 17 residues.

This clonotype appeared many times. The chain employs TRBV11-1 and TRBJ2-7; D remains ambiguous. V lost 6 bases to trimming and J lost 1 base, with 19 bases between them. The CDR3 has 16 amino acids. Germline CDR1 is SGHAT and CDR2 is FQDESV (reference sequence). The CDR3 sequence is CASSYRKTARSYEQYF. For the CDR3, the DNA is TGTGCCAGCAGTTACCGGAAGACTGCCCGTTCCTACGAGCAGTACTTC. The full variable domain, with the rest looked up from reference TRBV11-1 and TRBJ2-7, is EAEVAQSPRYKITEKSQAVAFWCDPISGHATLYWYRQILGQGPELLVQFQDESVVDDSQLPKDRFSAERLKGVDSTLKIQPAELGDSAMYLCASSYRKTARSYEQYFGPGTRLTVT.

For this clonotype: A much larger clone sits a single nucleotide away, making a read error possible. This chain connects TRBV6-5 to TRBJ2-7; D remains ambiguous. CDR3 length equals 16 residues. The V gene's germline CDR1 is MNHEY and CDR2 SVGAGI. DNA for the CDR3: TGTACCAGCAGCCGCGTTAACATACATCGAACCTACGAGCAGTACTTC. Protein: CTSSRVNIHRTYEQYF.

This clonotype occurred many times. The chain recombines TRBV2 with TRBJ2-7; D ambiguous. The CDR3 runs to 12 residues. From germline, CDR1 is SNHLY and CDR2 FYNNEI. V dropped 4 bases and J dropped 1 base, with 5 bases sitting between them. Here the CDR3 DNA reads TGTGCCAGCAGTGTTCAGTCCTACGAGCAGTACTTC. Translation gives CASSVQSYEQYF.

The chain has TRBV6-5 and TRBJ2-7; possibly TRBD1 for D (5 bases). V gave up 6 bases and J gave up 4 bases, with 16 bases separating them. The CDR3 is 14 residues long. CDR1 is MNHEY, CDR2 SVGAGI, per germline. CDR3: CASRRVGVGYEQYV. The CDR3 nucleotides read TGTGCCAGCAGACGTGTAGGGGTGGGGTACGAGCAGTACGTC.

This clonotype has more than one count but fewer than ten. This chain links TRBV7-9 with TRBJ1-1, with a possible D match to TRBD1 (5 bases). The V and J ends lost 6 bases and 6 bases respectively, with 14 bases between them. Looked up from germline, CDR1 is SEHNR and CDR2 is FQNEAQ (reference sequence). CDR3 size: 13 residues. The CDR3 is CASSRERGAEAFF. The CDR3, as DNA: TGTGCCAGCAGTCGGGAGCGGGGGGCTGAAGCTTTCTTT.

This clonotype was counted ten times or more. CDR3 DNA sequence: TGCGCCAGCAGCTTGGGCCAGCGGCACTCCTACGAGCAGTACTTC. It translates to CASSLGQRHSYEQYF. The chain has TRBV5-1 and TRBJ2-7, with D perhaps matching TRBD2 (5 bases). CDR3 length equals 15 residues. CDR1 is SGHRS and CDR2 is YFSETQ in the germline V gene. Trimming stripped 0 bases from V and 0 bases from J, with 10 bases between.

The chain joins TRBV24-1 to TRBJ2-3, with D unresolved. The CDR3 loop spans 15 amino acids. Trimming took off 1 base at V and 2 bases at J, with 9 bases between the two ends. Germline CDR1 reads KGHDR; CDR2 reads SFDVKD. Written as DNA, the CDR3 is TGTGCCACCAGTGATTTCCAGTGGGCCACAGATACGCAGTATTTT. Amino acid sequence: CATSDFQWATDTQYF.

This clonotype has at least ten counts. CDR3 sequence: CASSLGGGQSYNEQFF. The CDR3 DNA reads TGTGCCAGCTCTCTAGGCGGGGGGCAGTCCTACAATGAGCAGTTCTTC. This chain joins TRBV9 and TRBJ2-1; the match to TRBD2 covers 8 bases. The V gene's germline CDR1 is SGDLS and CDR2 YYNGEE. Unmatched junction bases numbered 10, after V lost 7 bases and J lost 1 base. The CDR3 covers 16 residues.

This clonotype occurred many times. The chain links TRBV20-1 to TRBJ2-1; perhaps TRBD1 as D (6 bases). This CDR3 is 13 amino acids long. V was shortened by 6 bases and J by 4 bases, with 13 bases between the two germline ends. The germline gives CDR1 DFQATT, CDR2 SNEGSKA (reference sequence). The CDR3 here is CSAPRGQYNEQFF. CDR3 nucleotides: TGCAGTGCCCCTCGCGGACAGTACAATGAGCAGTTCTTC.

The V gene is TRBV6-1, the J gene TRBJ2-7; D possibly corresponds to TRBD2 (5 bases). This CDR3 has 14 residues. V lost 8 bases to trimming and J lost 4 bases, with 18 bases between them. Germline V CDR1 and CDR2: MNHNS, SASEGT. The chain's CDR3 is CASRPVRGEYEQYF. In DNA form, the CDR3 reads TGTGCCAGCCGCCCGGTACGGGGTGAGTACGAGCAGTACTTC.

This clonotype was seen repeatedly, ten times or more. This chain uses TRBV7-2 with TRBJ2-5, with 7 bases that match TRBD2. This CDR3 spans 16 amino acids. Trimming cost V 1 base and J 8 bases; bases outside gene matches: 13. In germline, CDR1 is SGHTA, CDR2 FQGNSA. As DNA, the CDR3 is TGTGCCAGCAGCTTAGAAGCATTGATGGGGAGGGGAACCCAGTACTTC. It encodes CASSLEALMGRGTQYF.

This clonotype has a count of ten or more. This chain connects TRBV7-9 to TRBJ2-7, with a weak D call TRBD1 (6 bases). CDR1 and CDR2 (germline): SEHNR, FQNEAQ (reference sequence). The CDR3 length is 13 residues. V was shortened by 5 bases and J by 5 bases, with 13 bases between the two germline ends. The CDR3 nucleotides are TGTGCCAGCAGCCCCGACAGGTCCAACGAGCAGTACTTC. This gives the protein CASSPDRSNEQYF.

This clonotype was recorded at least ten times. This rearrangement joins TRBV7-2 to TRBJ2-1; 7 bases are shared with TRBD2. This CDR3 has 16 residues. Germline lookup yields CDR1 SGHTA and CDR2 FQGNSA. J lost 3 bases, V lost 1 base, and 6 bases had no gene match. CDR3 in amino acids: CASSLVAAGYYNEQFF. The CDR3 nucleotides read TGTGCCAGCAGCTTAGTGGCAGCGGGGTACTACAATGAGCAGTTCTTC.